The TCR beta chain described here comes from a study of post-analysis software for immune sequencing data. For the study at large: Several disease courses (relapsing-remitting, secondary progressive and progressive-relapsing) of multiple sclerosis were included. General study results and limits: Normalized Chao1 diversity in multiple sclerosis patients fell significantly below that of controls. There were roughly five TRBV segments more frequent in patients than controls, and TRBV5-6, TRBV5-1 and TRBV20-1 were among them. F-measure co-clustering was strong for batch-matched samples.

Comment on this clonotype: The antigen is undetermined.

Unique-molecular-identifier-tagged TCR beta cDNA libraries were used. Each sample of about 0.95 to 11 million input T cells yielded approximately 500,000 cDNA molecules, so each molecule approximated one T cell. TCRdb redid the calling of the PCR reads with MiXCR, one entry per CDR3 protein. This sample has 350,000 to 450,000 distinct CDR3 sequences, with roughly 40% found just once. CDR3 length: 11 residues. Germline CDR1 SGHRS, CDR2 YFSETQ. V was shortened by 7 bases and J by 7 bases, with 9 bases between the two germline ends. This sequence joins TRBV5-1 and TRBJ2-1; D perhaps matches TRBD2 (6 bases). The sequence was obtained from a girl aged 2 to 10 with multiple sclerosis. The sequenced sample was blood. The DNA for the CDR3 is TGCGCCAGCTGGGGGAGGAATGAGCAGTTCTTC. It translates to CASWGRNEQFF.